This T cell receptor (beta chain) was sequenced for a study of blood T cell repertoires in COVID-19. This CDR3 spans 14 amino acids. Germline CDR1 reads KGHDR; CDR2 reads SFDVKD. V lost 7 bases, J lost 3 bases, and 3 bases stayed unmatched. This clone was observed a few times. This table comes from immunoSEQ multiplex PCR, and its TCRdb copy is limited to in-frame clones, with some not included. The data hold under 300,000 clones, with roughly nine tenths observed a single time. The specimen sequenced was peripheral blood. The chain couples TRBV24-1 to TRBJ2-7; 12 bases are a match to TRBD2. The receptor comes from a woman aged 25 to 45 with COVID-19, enrolled during active disease. CDR3: CATSRTSGDYEQYF. The CDR3 DNA is TGTGCCACCAGCCGGACTAGCGGGGACTACGAGCAGTACTTC.